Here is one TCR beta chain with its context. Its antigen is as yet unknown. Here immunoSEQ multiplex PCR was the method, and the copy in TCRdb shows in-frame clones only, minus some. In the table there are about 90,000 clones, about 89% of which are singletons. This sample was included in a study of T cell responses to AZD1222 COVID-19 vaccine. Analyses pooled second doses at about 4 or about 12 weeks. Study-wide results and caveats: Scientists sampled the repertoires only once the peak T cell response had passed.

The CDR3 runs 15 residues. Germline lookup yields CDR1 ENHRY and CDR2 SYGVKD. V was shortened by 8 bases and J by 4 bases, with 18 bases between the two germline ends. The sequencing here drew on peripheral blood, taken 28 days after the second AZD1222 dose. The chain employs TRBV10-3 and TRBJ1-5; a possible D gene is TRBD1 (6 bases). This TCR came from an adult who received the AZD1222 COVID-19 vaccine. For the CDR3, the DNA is TGTGCCATCGGGGCTGCGGGGGGCGGAAATCAGCCCCAGCATTTT. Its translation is CAIGAAGGGNQPQHF.